The T cell receptor beta chain under discussion was sequenced for a study of T cell clonotyping in hematopoietic cell transplantation. Study-level points and caveats: At the given depth, recipient repertoires were over 95% de novo clonotypes. After transplant, recipient diversity fell while pathologically expanded clonotypes grew through day 180.

Notes on this clone: Its antigen is still unknown.

The CDR3 totals 15 residues. V lost 7 bases and J 0 bases, leaving 15 bases between the germline ends. The germline V gene has CDR1 MDHEN and CDR2 SYDVKM. Assay: immunoSEQ multiplex PCR; the TCRdb copy retains only in-frame clones and omits some. The table has more than 12,000 clones, 90% to 95% seen once. Blood collection times were about day -28 and days 30, 100, 180 posttransplant. The rearrangement uses TRBV28 and TRBJ1-2; D ambiguous. The sample was PBMCs, taken 30 days after allogeneic stem cell transplant. The TCR comes from a male patient aged 60-70 years who had an allogeneic stem cell transplant from an unrelated donor, so the T cells may come from the graft donor. Some clones in this sample may be carry-over from other donors' samples. For the CDR3, the DNA is TGTGCCAGCATAGATGCCCCTAAAGCTAACTATGGCTACACCTTC. Translation gives CASIDAPKANYGYTF.